Sequencing of this T cell receptor beta chain was carried out in a study of blood T cell repertoires in COVID-19. Looking at the study overall: There were acute and convalescent COVID-19 samples, and they came from the United States, Italy and Spain.

Original processing methods: How many nucleated cells were present was estimated from reference gene primer amplification. Here immunoSEQ multiplex PCR was the method, and the copy in TCRdb shows in-frame clones only, minus some. V and J calls and clone size are given by that table; D and trimming were obtained from the DNA. The data show 140,000 to 150,000 clones, approximately 81% seen once. The sequencing input was peripheral blood. The sequence came from a human donor in a cohort sampled during active COVID-19.

CDR3 sequence reads: CASSQKGPRNEKLFF. CDR3 coding DNA: TGTGCCAGCAGCCAGAAGGGGCCCCGGAATGAAAAACTGTTTTTT. The chain uses TRBV7-9 and TRBJ1-4, with D tentatively TRBD1 (5 bases). Germline V gene lookup returns CDR1 SEHNR and CDR2 FQNEAQ (reference sequence). The CDR3 is 15 amino acids. Trimming removed 5 bases at V and 5 bases at J, with 15 bases between. Together with reference TRBV7-9 and TRBJ1-4, the CDR3 gives the full variable domain: DTGVSQNPRHKITKRGQNVTFRCDPISEHNRLYWYRQTLGQGPEFLTYFQNEAQLEKSRLLSDRFSAERPKGSFSTLEIQRTEQGDSAMYLCASSQKGPRNEKLFFGSGTQLSVL.